The entry that follows covers one T cell receptor (beta chain) sequence. This clonotype appeared many times. It lacks a known antigen. No base-level quality is on record; no much larger clone is a single base apart. The TCR beta CDR3 regions were amplified from RNA transcripts. The first round of RT-PCR for the TCR CDR3 was performed with the HTBI primer set and the Qiagen OneStep RT-PCR kit. The libraries were constructed in a second round of multiplex PCR and then size-selected and purified. Libraries were sequenced paired-end with 100 bp reads on an Illumina HiSeq2000. Processing in the source paper ran as follows. SOAPnuke was used to process the raw data, throwing out any read that contained adapters or uncalled bases, had a mean Phred below 15, or lacked an exact constant-primer or identifier match. COPE v1.2.5 was used to merge high-quality paired reads, and clonotypes were defined as unique nucleotide sequences. Clonotypes were aligned to IMGT TRBV, TRBD and TRBJ reference segments using MiTCR v1.1. The analysis included only V-J combinations with a frequency above 0.0001, which together covered roughly 99% of the repertoires. The TCS score was defined as F50 (clonal expansion) divided by E x V (chaos), with BLOSUM62-based TCRdist calculated between CDR3 peptides within each V-J. Welch's t-statistics and random forest reduced approximately 520 V-J features to 13, which were used in a naive Bayes classifier (R e1071). The Morisita-Horn index was used to measure how similar the thyroid and blood repertoires were. TCRdb passed the public sequencing reads through fastp at Q25 and MiXCR, retaining productive beta sequences. CDR3 protein sequences are deduplicated, and each keeps its most common genes and DNA. Clone size and V and J calls follow TCRdb, not the original study. The sample contains about 610,000 distinct CDR3 sequences, about 15% of them found a single time. The ten most abundant clones make up about 3.9% of the sample.

Ophthalmopathy patients had moderately to severely active disease, with a Clinical Activity Score of 3 or more, a NOSPECS grade of 4 or more, and a disease duration of less than 3 months. Any patient with an uncontrolled infection, another autoimmune disease, pregnancy or lactation was excluded. Diagnoses were established on the basis of clinical symptoms, serum thyroxine and TRAb, thyroid ultrasound, and orbital computed tomography. Ficoll-Paque density gradient centrifugation was used to isolate PBMCs from about 9 ml of fresh peripheral blood. Total RNA was extracted with Trizol reagent, and quality was checked on an Agilent 2100 Bioanalyzer. This sample was included in a study of T cells in Graves' hyperthyroidism and ophthalmopathy (dated by TCRdb to about 2019). General notes on the study: Peripheral blood was collected at initial diagnosis, before any treatment. Whether ophthalmopathy could be predicted prospectively was tested in an independent validation cohort made up of approximately 19 hyperthyroidism patients plus 17 patients who later progressed to ophthalmopathy. The study also compared thyroid tissue and blood T-cell repertoires from more than five Graves' hyperthyroidism patients. According to the paper, TCR Vbeta CDR3 sequencing was carried out on 135 peripheral blood samples, which came from 40 to 45 ophthalmopathy, fewer than 80 hyperthyroidism and approximately 17 progressor patients. After sampling, hyperthyroidism patients received methimazole starting at 30 mg daily, and ophthalmopathy patients received high-dose intravenous methylprednisolone. The 100 or so discovery patients were randomly split 7:3 into training and test sets. To identify distinguishing TCR V-J signatures, a discovery cohort of 95 to 100 patients was used, comprising 43 with Graves' ophthalmopathy and some 60 with stable Graves' hyperthyroidism.

The CDR3 has 15 amino acids, counting the end cysteine and phenylalanine. CDR3 DNA only is kept here, 45 bases in frame from base 1. V was cut back by 3 bases and J by 5 bases, leaving a gap of 16 bases between them. CDR1 and CDR2 are drawn from the germline V gene (reference sequence): LGHDT, YNNKEL. General conclusions and limits of the study: Ophthalmopathy was separated from stable hyperthyroidism by a 13 V-J signature model, with roughly 88% sensitivity and 81% to 82% specificity obtained in cross-validation and 80%/75% obtained in testing. Sample size was not statistically predetermined, and investigators were not blinded to group allocation. In validation, the model predicted progression to ophthalmopathy with roughly 70% sensitivity and over 72% specificity, a median of 6.5 months before onset. Most expanded thyroid clonotypes (frequency above 0.001) were also found in blood, which suggests that blood repertoires may mirror thyroid immune responses.

What was sequenced was blood. This sequence was found in a woman between 40 and 50 years old with Graves' ophthalmopathy. The chain employs TRBV3-1 and TRBJ1-2; the D gene is perhaps TRBD1, on 5 matching bases. The DNA reads TGTGCCAGCAGCCAGTGGGGTCAGGGCGGTTATGGCTACACCTTC. This translates into CASSQWGQGGYGYTF.